The 32 T cell receptor beta chains reported below all come from one sample, sequenced in a study of lymphopenia after photon versus proton radiotherapy. Method: immunoSEQ multiplex PCR; TCRdb's copy keeps in-frame clones and lacks some. In the table there are tens of thousands of clones, about 85% of which are singletons. The sample was peripheral blood, taken from a patient treated with photon-based radiotherapy. The receptors were sampled from a man aged 40-49 years with gastric cancer.

As for this clone: One end of the junction varies from germline; a read error may be responsible. This sequence joins TRBV6-5 and TRBJ2-2; D remains unclear. CDR1 and CDR2 (germline): MNHEY, SVGAGI. This CDR3 spans 15 amino acids. The CDR3, as DNA: TGTGCCAGCAGCTACTCACCCCCGGACACCGGGGAGCTGTTTTTT. Translation gives CASSYSPPDTGELFF.

The chain is built from TRBV30 and TRBJ2-5; D is possibly TRBD1 (6 bases). The CDR3 has 13 amino acids. CDR1 and CDR2 from the germline V gene are GTSNPN and SVGIG (reference sequence). Trimming left V 3 bases short and J 2 bases short, with 10 bases between. The CDR3 bases are TGTGCCTGGAGCCTAGGACAGCAAGAGACCCAGTACTTC. Residues: CAWSLGQQETQYF.

The chain combines TRBV27 with TRBJ2-3; D not certain. V dropped 2 bases and J dropped 6 bases, with 9 bases sitting between them. CDR1 and CDR2 from the germline V gene are MNHEY and SMNVEV (reference sequence). The CDR3 contains 13 residues. The CDR3 bases are TGTGCCAGCAGTTTACGGCGAACCGATACGCAGTATTTT. Its protein product is CASSLRRTDTQYF.

The chain couples TRBV2 to TRBJ2-5, with D perhaps TRBD1 or TRBD2 (6 bases each). V was trimmed by 0 bases and J by 5 bases, leaving 16 bases between them. The germline V gene has CDR1 SNHLY and CDR2 FYNNEI. This CDR3 contains 16 residues. The CDR3 bases are TGTGCCAGCAGTGAAGCGCTTAGGGGGGCAAGGGAGACCCAGTACTTC. This gives the protein CASSEALRGARETQYF.

The V gene is TRBV2, the J gene TRBJ1-2; D gene uncertain. Trimming cost V 2 bases and J 2 bases, with 6 bases left between them. Germline V CDR1 and CDR2: SNHLY, FYNNEI. CDR3 size: 13 residues. The CDR3 nucleotides read TGTGCCAGCAGTGAACCCGGGAACTATGGCTACACCTTC. It specifies CASSEPGNYGYTF.

This chain links TRBV12-5 with TRBJ2-5; 7 nucleotides agree with TRBD2. V trimming: 6 bases; J trimming: 2 bases; junction bases outside the gene matches: 9. This CDR3 is 15 amino acids long. Germline V lookup: CDR1 LGHNT, CDR2 FRNRAP. DNA of the CDR3: TGTGCTAGTGGCACCGGGACTACGGTACAAGAGACCCAGTACTTC. Translated, it gives CASGTGTTVQETQYF.

This clone was picked up one time. The chain joins TRBV6-5 to TRBJ1-6; TRBD1 is a possible D gene (6 bases). Trimming shortened V by 6 bases and J by 0 bases, and 6 bases separated the two germline ends. This CDR3 region has 14 residues. Germline V gene lookup returns CDR1 MNHEY and CDR2 SVGAGI. In DNA form, the CDR3 reads TGTGCCAGCAGGGGGGCCTCCTATAATTCACCCCTCCACTTT. Translation gives CASRGASYNSPLHF.

V usage is TRBV28 and J usage is TRBJ1-5; TRBD1 is a possible D gene (6 bases). V dropped 3 bases and J dropped 6 bases, with 15 bases sitting between them. From germline, CDR1 is MDHEN and CDR2 SYDVKM. The CDR3 extends over 15 amino acids. CDR3 amino acids: CASSLSQGFGQPQHF. For the CDR3, the DNA is TGTGCCAGCAGTTTGTCACAGGGTTTTGGTCAGCCCCAGCATTTT.

The chain employs TRBV5-1 and TRBJ1-2, with a weak D call TRBD1 (6 bases). Between the trimmed V and J ends, which lost 4 bases and 8 bases, there was a span of 18 bases. The germline V gene encodes CDR1 SGHRS and CDR2 YFSETQ. The CDR3 spans 14 residues. The CDR3 is CASSPPGAGVGYTF. CDR3 bases: TGCGCCAGCAGCCCCCCAGGGGCAGGGGTAGGCTACACCTTC. Drawing the rest from reference TRBV5-1 and TRBJ1-2, the complete variable domain is KAGVTQTPRYLIKTRGQQVTLSCSPISGHRSVSWYQQTPGQGLQFLFEYFSETQRNKGNFPGRFSGRQFSNSRSEMNVSTLELGDSALYLCASSPPGAGVGYTFGSGTRLTVV.

The chain combines TRBV5-1 with TRBJ1-1; D is ambiguous. Germline lookup yields CDR1 SGHRS and CDR2 YFSETQ. V was pared by 4 bases and J by 5 bases, with 18 bases between. The CDR3 has 15 amino acids. CDR3 bases: TGCGCCAGCAGCCTACTTCGGGGAAATCGTACTGAAGCTTTCTTT. The encoded protein is CASSLLRGNRTEAFF.

The V call is TRBV9, the J call TRBJ2-3; the match to TRBD2 covers 7 bases. The CDR3 has 19 residues. Germline V CDR1 and CDR2: SGDLS, YYNGEE. The ends lost 3 bases at V and 0 bases at J; junction bases unmatched: 16. The CDR3 region is CASSATGTNEITSTDTQYF. In nucleotides, the CDR3 is TGTGCCAGCAGCGCAACCGGGACTAACGAGATAACTAGCACAGATACGCAGTATTTT. The entire variable domain, with the rest obtained from reference TRBV9 and TRBJ2-3, is as follows: DSGVTQTPKHLITATGQRVTLRCSPRSGDLSVYWYQQSLDQGLQFLIQYYNGEERAKGNILERFSAQQFPDLHSELNLSSLELGDSALYFCASSATGTNEITSTDTQYFGPGTRLTVL.

The rearrangement joins TRBV9 to TRBJ2-1, with D tentatively TRBD1 (6 bases). Germline values: CDR1 SGDLS, CDR2 YYNGEE. The CDR3 extends over 13 amino acids. V was clipped by 1 base and J by 10 bases, with 12 bases between them. The CDR3 nucleotides are TGTGCCAGCAGCGTATCGACAGGCAGGGAGCAGTTCTTC. Translation: CASSVSTGREQFF.

V and J are TRBV4-1 and TRBJ1-1; D is possibly TRBD1 (5 bases). This CDR3 comprises 16 residues. V lost 0 bases and J 0 bases, leaving 11 bases between the germline ends. From germline, CDR1 is MGHRA and CDR2 YSYEKL. The CDR3 DNA sequence: TGCGCCAGCAGCCAAGAAGCAGGGCGCATGAACACTGAAGCTTTCTTT. This translates into CASSQEAGRMNTEAFF.

This rearrangement joins TRBV19 to TRBJ1-1, with 8 positions matching TRBD1. Trimming took 9 bases from V and 5 from J; bases not matched to a gene: 14. Germline lookup yields CDR1 LNHDA and CDR2 SQIVND (reference sequence). The CDR3 is made up of 15 amino acids. CDR3 sequence reads: CASDVWRQGATEAFF. The CDR3 DNA follows: TGTGCCAGCGACGTATGGCGGCAGGGGGCTACTGAAGCTTTCTTT.

This clone was seen a handful of times. The chain couples TRBV7-9 to TRBJ2-7; 8 bases line up with TRBD2. Unmatched junction bases numbered 8, after V lost 5 bases and J lost 2 bases. This CDR3 contains 15 residues. From germline, CDR1 is SEHNR and CDR2 FQNEAQ (reference sequence). The CDR3 DNA is TGTGCCAGCAGCGTAACGGGAGGGGAACCCTACGAGCAGTACTTC. As protein: CASSVTGGEPYEQYF.

This clone was picked up a small number of times. The CDR3 loop is CSVGQGTSTDTQYF. DNA of the CDR3: TGCAGCGTCGGACAGGGTACTAGCACAGATACGCAGTATTTT. The gene calls are TRBV29-1 and TRBJ2-3; 8 bases fit TRBD1. The ends lost 6 bases at V and 0 bases at J; junction bases unmatched: 5. This CDR3 spans 14 amino acids. Germline V gives CDR1 SQVTM, CDR2 ANQGSEA.

The chain has TRBV5-1 and TRBJ1-3, with D unclear. The CDR3 has 13 amino acids. Germline V gene data show CDR1 as SGHRS and CDR2 as YFSETQ. Trimming took off 1 base at V and 0 bases at J, with 2 bases between the two ends. In nucleotides, the CDR3 is TGCGCCAGCAGCTTGAGCTCTGGAAACACCATATATTTT. It yields the protein CASSLSSGNTIYF.

The rearrangement joins TRBV11-3 to TRBJ2-7; D gene uncertain. V was clipped by 4 bases and J by 3 bases, with 16 bases between them. Germline V gives CDR1 SGHNT, CDR2 YENEEA. This CDR3 is 15 amino acids long. CDR3 coding DNA: TGTGCCAGCAGCTCCCAACCGGGCCTGGGCTACGAGCAGTACTTC. Protein product: CASSSQPGLGYEQYF.

This clone was observed a few times. The genes are TRBV21-1 and TRBJ1-6. TRBV21-1 is a pseudogene locus. The CDR3 covers 15 residues. This CDR3 reads CASSKFYRAAAPLHF. The CDR3 nucleotides are TGTGCCAGCAGCAAATTTTACCGGGCTGCTGCACCCCTCCACTTT.

The chain couples TRBV5-4 to TRBJ2-3; 7 positions agree with TRBD1. This CDR3 region has 14 residues. V dropped 4 bases and J dropped 3; count of bases not matched to a gene: 5. The germline CDR1 and CDR2 sequences are SGHNT and YYREEE (reference sequence). The DNA of the CDR3 is TGTGCCAGCAGCCGACAGGGAGCGACAGATACGCAGTATTTT. This translates into CASSRQGATDTQYF.

This clone appeared once. The chain couples TRBV6-1 to TRBJ1-5; D uncertain. This CDR3 is built from 15 residues. V lost 2 bases and J 2 bases, leaving 10 bases between the germline ends. Germline loops: CDR1 MNHNS, CDR2 SASEGT. CDR3 DNA sequence: TGTGCCAGCAGTGAAATGCAGCTGGGCAATCAGCCCCAGCATTTT. Its protein product is CASSEMQLGNQPQHF.

The CDR3 sequence is CASSAGSAGGPNTQYF. CDR3 bases: TGCGCCAGCAGCGCAGGCAGTGCGGGGGGGCCTAATACGCAGTATTTT. The V gene is TRBV5-1, the J gene TRBJ2-3; 9 nucleotides align to TRBD2. Germline lookup yields CDR1 SGHRS and CDR2 YFSETQ. The CDR3 contains 16 residues. V trimming: 4 bases; J trimming: 7 bases; junction bases outside the gene matches: 13.

The J gene is TRBJ2-3, the V gene TRBV6-1; no clear D gene. Germline loops: CDR1 MNHNS, CDR2 SASEGT. This CDR3 is 14 amino acids long. Trimming took 6 bases from V and 2 from J, leaving 12 bases between them. CDR3: CASSVSMTTDTQYF. The DNA of the CDR3 is TGTGCCAGCAGCGTGAGTATGACCACAGATACGCAGTATTTT.

The chain employs TRBV19 and TRBJ2-7; TRBD2 is a possible D gene (6 bases). The CDR3 extends over 13 amino acids. The germline CDR1 and CDR2 sequences are LNHDA and SQIVND (reference sequence). The ends were cut back, 10 bases at V and 2 bases at J, with 15 bases in the middle. CDR3 bases: TGTGCCACCACGGGGAGGAAGACCTACGAGCAGTACTTC. It codes for CATTGRKTYEQYF.

The chain couples TRBV4-3 to TRBJ2-6, with 8 bases aligning to TRBD1. Germline CDR1 reads LGHNA; CDR2 reads YSLEER. V dropped 2 bases and J dropped 0; count of bases not matched to a gene: 3. The CDR3 extends over 17 amino acids. The CDR3 DNA is TGCGCCAGCAGCCAAAGAACAGGGGGCTCTGGGGCCAACGTCCTGACTTTC. Protein sequence: CASSQRTGGSGANVLTF.

V gene TRBV19 combines with J gene TRBJ2-1, with 7 bases matching TRBD1. The CDR3 length is 15 residues. After removal of 0 bases from V and 10 bases from J, the junction contained 9 bases not matched to a gene. Germline-derived CDR1 and CDR2 are LNHDA and SQIVND (reference sequence). The CDR3 is CASSIDHEGAREQFF. For the CDR3, the DNA is TGTGCCAGTAGTATAGATCATGAGGGGGCAAGGGAGCAGTTCTTC.

The chain is built from TRBV2 and TRBJ2-6; D unclear. Between the trimmed V and J ends, which lost 6 bases and 0 bases, there was a span of 6 bases. Germline CDR1 is SNHLY and CDR2 is FYNNEI. This CDR3 is built from 14 residues. The CDR3 is CASSPSSGANVLTF. The CDR3 region has the DNA TGTGCCAGCAGCCCCAGCTCTGGGGCCAACGTCCTGACTTTC. The whole variable domain, filled in from reference TRBV2 and TRBJ2-6, reads EPEVTQTPSHQVTQMGQEVILRCVPISNHLYFYWYRQILGQKVEFLVSFYNNEISEKSEIFDDQFSVERPDGSNFTLKIRSTKLEDSAMYFCASSPSSGANVLTFGAGSRLTVL.

As to this clone: This specimen includes other DNA sequences encoding the same CDR3. The chain links TRBV5-1 to TRBJ1-5; D gene unclear. Germline V gene sequence: CDR1 SGHRS, CDR2 YFSETQ. The CDR3 runs 15 residues. The V end was cut by 0 bases, the J end by 0 bases, with 7 bases between. CDR3 amino acids: CASSLEGYSNQPQHF. The CDR3 nucleotides are TGCGCCAGCAGCTTGGAAGGGTATAGCAATCAGCCCCAGCATTTT.

This rearrangement joins TRBV7-2 to TRBJ2-3; no clear D. The CDR3 consists of 15 residues. V dropped 11 bases and J dropped 2 bases, with 20 bases sitting between them. Per the germline V gene, CDR1 is SGHTA and CDR2 is FQGNSA. CDR3 loop: CAVIPLDGSTDTQYF. As DNA, the CDR3 is TGTGCCGTCATCCCCTTGGATGGATCCACAGATACGCAGTATTTT.

J is TRBJ2-7 and V is TRBV5-6, with 12 bases lining up with TRBD2. The V gene's germline CDR1 is SGHDT and CDR2 YYEEEE. The CDR3 runs 14 residues. The V segment lost 0 bases and the J segment 6 bases; nucleotides outside the gene matches: 1. CDR3 protein: CASSLGLAGVEQYF. The CDR3 DNA sequence: TGTGCCAGCAGCTTGGGACTAGCGGGGGTCGAGCAGTACTTC.

The CDR3 nucleotides read TGTGCCAGCAGCTTGATCCAGGGATTCCCAACTCCGGAGACCCAGTACTTC. This sequence encodes CASSLIQGFPTPETQYF. V gene TRBV5-6 combines with J gene TRBJ2-5; TRBD1 might be the D (5 bases). CDR3 length: 17 amino acids. The germline V gene encodes CDR1 SGHDT and CDR2 YYEEEE. V was shortened by 1 base and J by 5 bases, with 21 bases between the two germline ends.

This rearrangement joins TRBV15 to TRBJ2-3, with D perhaps given as TRBD1 or TRBD2 (6 bases each). CDR1 is LNHNV, CDR2 YYDKDF, per germline (reference sequence). This CDR3 has 16 amino acids. V lost 4 bases, J lost 2 bases, and 16 bases lay in between. As DNA, the CDR3 is TGTGCCACCAGCATTGCAGGGTGGGGGGCCACAGATACGCAGTATTTT. It yields the protein CATSIAGWGATDTQYF.